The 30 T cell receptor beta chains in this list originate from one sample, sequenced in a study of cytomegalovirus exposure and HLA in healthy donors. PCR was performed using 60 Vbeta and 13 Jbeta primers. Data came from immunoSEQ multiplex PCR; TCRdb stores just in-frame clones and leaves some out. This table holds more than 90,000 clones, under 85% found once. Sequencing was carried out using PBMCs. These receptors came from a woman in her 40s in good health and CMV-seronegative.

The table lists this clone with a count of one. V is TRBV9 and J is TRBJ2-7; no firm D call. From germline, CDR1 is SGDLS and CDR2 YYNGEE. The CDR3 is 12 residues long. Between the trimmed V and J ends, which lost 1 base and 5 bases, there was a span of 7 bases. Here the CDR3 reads CASSVLSDEQYF. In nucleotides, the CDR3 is TGTGCCAGCAGCGTATTATCCGACGAGCAGTACTTC. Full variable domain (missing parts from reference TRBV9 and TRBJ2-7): DSGVTQTPKHLITATGQRVTLRCSPRSGDLSVYWYQQSLDQGLQFLIQYYNGEERAKGNILERFSAQQFPDLHSELNLSSLELGDSALYFCASSVLSDEQYFGPGTRLTVT.

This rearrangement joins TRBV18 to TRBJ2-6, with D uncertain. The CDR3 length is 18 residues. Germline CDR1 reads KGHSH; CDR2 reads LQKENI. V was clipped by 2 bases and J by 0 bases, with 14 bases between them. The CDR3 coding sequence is TGTGCCAGCTCACCAGTTGCCCCGTTCAGCTCTGGGGCCAACGTCCTGACTTTC. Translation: CASSPVAPFSSGANVLTF.

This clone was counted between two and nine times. The CDR3 reads CASSLMGRGRQPQHF. The CDR3 DNA reads TGTGCCAGCAGTTTGATGGGGAGGGGAAGGCAGCCCCAGCATTTT. The V gene is TRBV27, the J gene TRBJ1-5; D may be TRBD1 (5 bases). The germline V gene encodes CDR1 MNHEY and CDR2 SMNVEV (reference sequence). V lost 3 bases, J lost 7 bases, and 16 bases lay in between. This CDR3 contains 15 residues.

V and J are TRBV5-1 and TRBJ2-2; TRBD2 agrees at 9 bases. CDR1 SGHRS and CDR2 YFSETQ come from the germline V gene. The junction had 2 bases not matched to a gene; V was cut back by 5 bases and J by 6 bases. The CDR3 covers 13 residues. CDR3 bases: TGCGCCAGCAGTAGGACTAGCGCCGGGGAGCTGTTTTTT. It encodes CASSRTSAGELFF.

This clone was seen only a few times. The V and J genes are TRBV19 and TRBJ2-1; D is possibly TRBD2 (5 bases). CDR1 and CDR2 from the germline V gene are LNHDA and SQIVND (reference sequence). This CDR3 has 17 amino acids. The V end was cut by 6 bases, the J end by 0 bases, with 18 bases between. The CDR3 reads CASSRGSAFSSYNEQFF. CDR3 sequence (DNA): TGTGCCAGTAGCCGAGGGAGCGCCTTTAGCTCCTACAATGAGCAGTTCTTC.

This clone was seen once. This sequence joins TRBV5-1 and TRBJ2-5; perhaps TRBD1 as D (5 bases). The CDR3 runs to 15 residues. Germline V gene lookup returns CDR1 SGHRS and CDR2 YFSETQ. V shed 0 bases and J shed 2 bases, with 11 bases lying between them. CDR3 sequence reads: CASSLDGRQQETQYF. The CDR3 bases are TGCGCCAGCAGCTTGGACGGCAGACAGCAAGAGACCCAGTACTTC.

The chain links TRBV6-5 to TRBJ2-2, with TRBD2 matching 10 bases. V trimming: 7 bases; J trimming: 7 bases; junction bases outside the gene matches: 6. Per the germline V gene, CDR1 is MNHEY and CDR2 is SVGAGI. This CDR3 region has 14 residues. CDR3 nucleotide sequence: TGTGCCAGCAAACCGGGACTAGCGTACGGGGAGCTGTTTTTT. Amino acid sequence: CASKPGLAYGELFF.

CDR3 region: CASSLASGTSGRNEQFF. The CDR3 DNA follows: TGCGCCAGCAGCTTGGCCTCGGGGACTAGCGGGAGGAATGAGCAGTTCTTC. The chain couples TRBV5-1 to TRBJ2-1, with 15 bases aligning to TRBD2. The CDR3 contains 17 residues. Trimming took 0 bases from V and 7 from J; bases not matched to a gene: 5. Germline V CDR1 and CDR2: SGHRS, YFSETQ.

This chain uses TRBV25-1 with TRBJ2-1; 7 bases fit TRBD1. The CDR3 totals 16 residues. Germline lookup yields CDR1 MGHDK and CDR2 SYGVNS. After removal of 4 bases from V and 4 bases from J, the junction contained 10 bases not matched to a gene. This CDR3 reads CASSASRDRGYNEQFF. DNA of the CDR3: TGTGCCAGCAGTGCCTCCCGGGACAGAGGATACAATGAGCAGTTCTTC.

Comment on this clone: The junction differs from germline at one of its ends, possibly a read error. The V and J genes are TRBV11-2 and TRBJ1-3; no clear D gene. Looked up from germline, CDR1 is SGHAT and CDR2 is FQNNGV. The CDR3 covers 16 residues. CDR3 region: CTSSFLEGHSGNTIYF. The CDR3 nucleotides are TGTACCAGCAGCTTCCTAGAGGGCCACTCTGGAAACACCATATATTTT. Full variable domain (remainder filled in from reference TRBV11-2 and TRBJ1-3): EAGVAQSPRYKIIEKRQSVAFWCNPISGHATLYWYQQILGQGPKLLIQFQNNGVVDDSQLPKDRFSAERLKGVDSTLKIQPAKLEDSAVYLCTSSFLEGHSGNTIYFGEGSWLTVV.

CDR3 protein: CASSTSTGRETQYF. In DNA, the CDR3 is TGTGCCAGTAGTACCTCGACAGGGCGAGAGACCCAGTACTTC. The V gene is TRBV19, the J gene TRBJ2-5; 7 nucleotides line up with TRBD1. Germline trimming cut 4 bases from V and 4 bases from J; bases unmatched to any gene: 6. This CDR3 comprises 14 residues. Germline V gene data show CDR1 as LNHDA and CDR2 as SQIVND (reference sequence).

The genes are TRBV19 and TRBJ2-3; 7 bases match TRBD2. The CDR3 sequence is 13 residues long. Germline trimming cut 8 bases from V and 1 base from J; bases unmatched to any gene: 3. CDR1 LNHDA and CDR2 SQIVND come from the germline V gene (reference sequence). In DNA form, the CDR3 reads TGTGCCAGTGCGGGAGTCGGCACAGATACGCAGTATTTT. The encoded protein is CASAGVGTDTQYF.

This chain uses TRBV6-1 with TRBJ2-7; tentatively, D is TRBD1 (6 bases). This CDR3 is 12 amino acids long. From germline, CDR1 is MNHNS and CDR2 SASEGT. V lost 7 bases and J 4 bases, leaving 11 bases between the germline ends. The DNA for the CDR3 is TGTGCCAGCAAGGGGGATGCATACGAGCAGTACTTC. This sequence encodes CASKGDAYEQYF.

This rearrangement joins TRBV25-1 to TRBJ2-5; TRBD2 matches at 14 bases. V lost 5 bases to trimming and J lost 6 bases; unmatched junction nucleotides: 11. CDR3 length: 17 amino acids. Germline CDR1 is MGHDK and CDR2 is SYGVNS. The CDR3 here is CASSPPGTSGRVKTQYF. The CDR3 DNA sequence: TGTGCCAGCAGTCCGCCCGGGACTAGCGGGAGAGTAAAGACCCAGTACTTC.

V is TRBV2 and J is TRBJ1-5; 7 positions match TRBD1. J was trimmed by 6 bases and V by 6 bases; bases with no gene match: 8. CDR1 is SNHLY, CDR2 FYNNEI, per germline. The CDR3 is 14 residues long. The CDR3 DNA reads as TGTGCCAGCAGCGCCAGACAGGGAAGTCAGCCCCAGCATTTT. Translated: CASSARQGSQPQHF.

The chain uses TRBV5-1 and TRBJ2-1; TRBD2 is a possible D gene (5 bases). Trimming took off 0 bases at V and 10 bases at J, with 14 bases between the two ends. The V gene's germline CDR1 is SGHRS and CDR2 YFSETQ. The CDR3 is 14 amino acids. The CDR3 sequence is CASSLAYGKGEQFF. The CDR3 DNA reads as TGCGCCAGCAGCTTGGCCTACGGGAAGGGCGAGCAGTTCTTC.

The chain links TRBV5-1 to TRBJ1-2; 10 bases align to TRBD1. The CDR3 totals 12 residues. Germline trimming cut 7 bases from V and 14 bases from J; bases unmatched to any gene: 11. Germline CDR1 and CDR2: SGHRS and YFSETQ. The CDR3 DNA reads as TGCGCCAGCGAAACCGGGACAGGGGATAAAACCTTC. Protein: CASETGTGDKTF. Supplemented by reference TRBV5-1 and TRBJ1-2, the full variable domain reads KAGVTQTPRYLIKTRGQQVTLSCSPISGHRSVSWYQQTPGQGLQFLFEYFSETQRNKGNFPGRFSGRQFSNSRSEMNVSTLELGDSALYLCASETGTGDKTFGSGTRLTVV.

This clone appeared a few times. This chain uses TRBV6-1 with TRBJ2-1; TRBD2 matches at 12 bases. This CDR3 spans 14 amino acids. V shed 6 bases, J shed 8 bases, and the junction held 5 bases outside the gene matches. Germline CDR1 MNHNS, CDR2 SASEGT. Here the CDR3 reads CASRAGLAGYEQFF. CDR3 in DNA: TGTGCCAGCAGGGCGGGACTAGCGGGCTATGAGCAGTTCTTC.

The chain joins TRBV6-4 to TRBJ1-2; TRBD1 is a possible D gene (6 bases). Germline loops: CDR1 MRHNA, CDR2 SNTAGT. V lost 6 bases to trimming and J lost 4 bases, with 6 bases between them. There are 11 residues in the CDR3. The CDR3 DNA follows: TGTGCCAGCAGACAGGGCTATGGCTACACCTTC. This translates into CASRQGYGYTF.

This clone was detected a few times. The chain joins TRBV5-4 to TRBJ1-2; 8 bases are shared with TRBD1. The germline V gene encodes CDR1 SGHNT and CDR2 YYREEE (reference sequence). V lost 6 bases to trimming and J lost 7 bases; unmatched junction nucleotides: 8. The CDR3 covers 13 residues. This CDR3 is CASTTVQGAGYTF. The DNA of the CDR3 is TGTGCCAGCACCACAGTCCAGGGGGCTGGCTACACCTTC.

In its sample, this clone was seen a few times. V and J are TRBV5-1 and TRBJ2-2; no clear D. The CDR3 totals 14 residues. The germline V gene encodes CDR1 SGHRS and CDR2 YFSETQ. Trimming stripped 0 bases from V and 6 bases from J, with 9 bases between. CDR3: CASSLDASPGELFF. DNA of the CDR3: TGCGCCAGCAGCTTGGATGCGTCCCCCGGGGAGCTGTTTTTT.

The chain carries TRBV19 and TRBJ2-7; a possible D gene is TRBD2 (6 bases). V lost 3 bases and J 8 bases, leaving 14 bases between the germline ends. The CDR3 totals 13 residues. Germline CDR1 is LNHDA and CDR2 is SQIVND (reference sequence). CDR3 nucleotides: TGTGCCAGTAGTATGACGGGGGTGGAGAAGCAGTACTTC. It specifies CASSMTGVEKQYF.

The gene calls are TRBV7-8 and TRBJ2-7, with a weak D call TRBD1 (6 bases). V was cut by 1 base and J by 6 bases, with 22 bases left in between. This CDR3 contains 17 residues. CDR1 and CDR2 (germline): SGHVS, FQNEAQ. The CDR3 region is CASSLVPGVLPTSEQYF. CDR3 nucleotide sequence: TGTGCCAGCAGCTTAGTGCCAGGGGTCCTTCCTACCTCCGAGCAGTACTTC.

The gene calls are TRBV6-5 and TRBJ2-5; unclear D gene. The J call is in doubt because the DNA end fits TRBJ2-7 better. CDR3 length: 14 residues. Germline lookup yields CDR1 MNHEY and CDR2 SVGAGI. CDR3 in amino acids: CASSRAGVSYEQYF. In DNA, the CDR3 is TGTGCCAGCAGCCGCGCTGGAGTCTCCTACGAGCAGTACTTC.

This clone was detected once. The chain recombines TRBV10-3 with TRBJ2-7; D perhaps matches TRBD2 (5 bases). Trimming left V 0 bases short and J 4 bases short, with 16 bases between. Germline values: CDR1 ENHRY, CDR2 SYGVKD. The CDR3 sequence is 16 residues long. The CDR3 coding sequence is TGTGCCATCAGTGAGTCCTTAGCGCGGAACTTATACGAGCAGTACTTC. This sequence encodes CAISESLARNLYEQYF.

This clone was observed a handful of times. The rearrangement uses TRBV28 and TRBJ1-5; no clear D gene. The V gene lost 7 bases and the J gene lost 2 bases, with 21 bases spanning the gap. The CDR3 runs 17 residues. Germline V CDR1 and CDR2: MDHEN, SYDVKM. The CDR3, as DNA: TGTGCCAGCACCTTCTTTCTGGGCACGGGAGGCAATCAGCCCCAGCATTTT. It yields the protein CASTFFLGTGGNQPQHF.

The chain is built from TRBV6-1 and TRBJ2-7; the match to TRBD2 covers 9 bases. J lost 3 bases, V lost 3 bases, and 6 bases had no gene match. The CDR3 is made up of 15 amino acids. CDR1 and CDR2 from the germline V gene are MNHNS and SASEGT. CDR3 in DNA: TGTGCCAGCAGTGAGAGAGGAGCGGGAGGCTACGAGCAGTACTTC. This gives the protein CASSERGAGGYEQYF.

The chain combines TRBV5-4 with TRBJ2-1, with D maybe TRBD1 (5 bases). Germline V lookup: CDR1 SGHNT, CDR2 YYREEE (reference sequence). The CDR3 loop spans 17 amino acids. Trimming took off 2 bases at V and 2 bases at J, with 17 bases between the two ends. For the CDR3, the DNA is TGTGCCAGCAGCTTAGGGGAACGACCCCCCCCCTACAATGAGCAGTTCTTC. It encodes CASSLGERPPPYNEQFF.

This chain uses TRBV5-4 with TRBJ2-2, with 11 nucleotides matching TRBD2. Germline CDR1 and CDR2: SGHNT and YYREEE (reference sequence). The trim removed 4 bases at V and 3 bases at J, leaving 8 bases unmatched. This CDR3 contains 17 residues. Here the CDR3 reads CASSVDLAGGDTGELFF. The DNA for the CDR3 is TGTGCCAGCAGCGTCGATCTAGCGGGAGGTGACACCGGGGAGCTGTTTTTT.

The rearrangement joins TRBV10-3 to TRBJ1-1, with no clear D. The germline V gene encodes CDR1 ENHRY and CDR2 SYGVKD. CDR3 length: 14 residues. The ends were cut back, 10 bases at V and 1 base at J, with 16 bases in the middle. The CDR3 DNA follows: TGTGCCACCAGGTACACATTCCAGAACACTGAAGCTTTCTTT. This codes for CATRYTFQNTEAFF.